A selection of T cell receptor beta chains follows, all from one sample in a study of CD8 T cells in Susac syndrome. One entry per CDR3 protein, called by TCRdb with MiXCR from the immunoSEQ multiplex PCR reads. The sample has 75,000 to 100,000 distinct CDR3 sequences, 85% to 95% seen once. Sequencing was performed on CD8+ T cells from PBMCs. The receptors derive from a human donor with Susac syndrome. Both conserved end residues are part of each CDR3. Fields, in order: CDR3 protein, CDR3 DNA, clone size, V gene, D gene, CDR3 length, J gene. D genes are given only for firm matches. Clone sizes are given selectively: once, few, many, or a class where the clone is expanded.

CASPDQPQHF,TGTGCCAGCCCAGATCAGCCCCAGCATTTT,.,TRBV6-5,.,10,TRBJ1-5
CASSLAYSSGYTF,TGTGCCAGCAGCTTAGCGTACAGCAGCGGCTACACCTTC,.,TRBV7-8,.,13,TRBJ1-2
CASTPSGTTYGYTF,TGTGCCAGCACCCCCTCCGGGACTACCTATGGCTACACCTTC,.,TRBV6-5,.,14,TRBJ1-2
CASSFDVAASRKNIQYF,TGTGCCAGCAGCTTTGACGTGGCGGCCTCCCGCAAAAACATTCAGTACTTC,.,TRBV7-9,.,17,TRBJ2-4
CASSTDGESYEQYF,TGTGCCAGTAGTACCGATGGGGAGAGTTACGAGCAGTACTTC,.,TRBV19,.,14,TRBJ2-7
CASSFGYSNQPQHF,TGTGCCAGCAGTTTTGGATATAGCAATCAGCCCCAGCATTTT,few,TRBV27,.,14,TRBJ1-5
CSVPYRNEQFF,TGCAGCGTCCCCTACCGGAATGAGCAGTTCTTC,.,TRBV29-1,.,11,TRBJ2-1
CASSPSGAAYNEQFF,TGTGCCAGCAGTCCCTCGGGGGCGGCCTACAATGAGCAGTTCTTC,once,TRBV13,.,15,TRBJ2-1
CAISTSGSSYEQYF,TGTGCCATCAGTACTAGCGGGAGCTCCTACGAGCAGTACTTC,.,TRBV10-3,TRBD2,14,TRBJ2-7
CASSLSDRDEPQHF,TGTGCCAGCAGCTTATCGGACAGGGACGAGCCCCAGCATTTT,.,TRBV7-9,TRBD1,14,TRBJ1-5
CASSPFHVTGRTGNTIYF,TGTGCCAGCTCACCATTTCATGTCACAGGGCGGACTGGAAACACCATATATTTT,.,TRBV18,.,18,TRBJ1-3